This T cell receptor beta chain is drawn from a study of control samples from healthy donors and cancer patients. The length of the CDR3 is 13 residues. CDR1 is MNHEY and CDR2 is SMNVEV in the germline V gene (reference sequence). With 3 bases removed from V and 5 bases from J, the gap between germline ends came to 10 bases. The assay was immunoSEQ multiplex PCR, and TCRdb's table has in-frame clones only and misses some. The sample has over 80,000 clones, 85% seen once. The TCR sequence derives from a man younger than 45 in good health. The sample taken for sequencing was blood. The V gene is TRBV27, the J gene TRBJ1-2; D call uncertain. CDR3 in amino acids: CASSFSAAYGYTF. For the CDR3, the DNA is TGTGCCAGCAGTTTTTCGGCCGCTTATGGCTACACCTTC.